The sequence of this T cell receptor (beta chain) was determined in a study of T cells in women clearing cervical HPV infection. General study points: Unknown T-cell numbers per sample may underlie the richness differences. TRBV6-7 relative abundance averaged about 0.11% in cases and more than 0.15% in controls.

TCRdb's copy holds only in-frame clones and misses some; the assay was immunoSEQ multiplex PCR. The listing contains roughly 38,000 clones. Remarks on this clone: Its target is unknown. The CDR3 end falls 3 residues outside the read, so it is completed with the germline J gene.

There are 19 residues in the CDR3. The germline CDR1 and CDR2 sequences are KGHSH and LQKENI. V was pared by 3 bases and J by 0 bases, with 18 bases between. This chain uses TRBV18 with TRBJ1-6; a possible D gene is TRBD1 (6 bases). The TCR was taken from a woman aged 18 to 75 with a cervical HPV16 infection that either progressed to CIN3+ or cleared (not recorded which). Sample: blood buffy coat. CDR3 amino acids: CASSPTISGASSYNSPLHF. Incomplete CDR3 DNA: TGTGCCAGCTCACCCACCATCTCAGGGGCGAGCTCCTATAATTCACCC.